Each of the 7 T cell receptor beta chains below was sequenced from the same sample in a study of blood T cell repertoires in COVID-19. The table came from immunoSEQ multiplex PCR; TCRdb's copy has only in-frame clones and leaves some out. The top ten clones hold roughly 3.8% of a sample with a few hundred thousand clones, about 86% of them seen once. Sample: PBMCs or T cells enriched from blood (not recorded which). Receptors originate from a woman aged 35 to 49 with acute COVID-19.

The rearrangement uses TRBV7-9 and TRBJ2-1; TRBD2 aligns across 9 bases. The CDR3 consists of 15 residues. The J segment lost 7 bases and the V segment lost 2 bases, leaving 6 bases of the junction unmatched. CDR1 is SEHNR, CDR2 FQNEAQ, per germline (reference sequence). CDR3 coding DNA: TGTGCCAGCAGCTTATCCCTAGCGGGAACGAATGAGCAGTTCTTC. This translates into CASSLSLAGTNEQFF.

Only a few counts were recorded for this clone. The chain has TRBV5-1 and TRBJ2-4; 9 bases are shared with TRBD1. J lost 0 bases, V lost 2 bases, and 18 bases had no gene match. CDR3 length: 21 amino acids. Germline CDR1 is SGHRS and CDR2 is YFSETQ. The CDR3 sequence is CASSLGPGTGLKFGAKNIQYF. CDR3 coding DNA: TGCGCCAGCAGCTTAGGTCCCGGGACAGGGTTGAAATTCGGAGCCAAAAACATTCAGTACTTC.

With respect to this clone: This sample also contains other DNA sequences that code for the same CDR3. V is TRBV28 and J is TRBJ1-3; D is unresolved. The CDR3 covers 15 residues. V shed 3 bases and J shed 0 bases, with 9 bases lying between them. CDR1 is MDHEN and CDR2 is SYDVKM in the germline V gene. CDR3 DNA: TGTGCCAGCAGTTTGGGTGGGAGCTCTGGAAACACCATATATTTT. Its translation is CASSLGGSSGNTIYF.

The chain has TRBV4-1 and TRBJ2-7; D call uncertain. Germline V gives CDR1 MGHRA, CDR2 YSYEKL. Trimming cost V 0 bases and J 1 base, with 7 bases left between them. This CDR3 contains 14 residues. The CDR3 nucleotides are TGCGCCAGCAGCCAAGAAGACAAGTCCTACGAGCAGTACTTC. Translation gives CASSQEDKSYEQYF.

The V call is TRBV11-3, the J call TRBJ2-7, with a weak D call TRBD1 (6 bases). V was pared by 3 bases and J by 2 bases, with 8 bases between. The CDR3 loop spans 13 amino acids. The germline gives CDR1 SGHNT, CDR2 YENEEA. CDR3 region: CASSFEGAYEQYF. CDR3 in DNA: TGTGCCAGCAGCTTTGAGGGGGCCTACGAGCAGTACTTC.

The CDR3 DNA sequence: TGTGCCGTCGGGGGGTTCTCCGAGCAGTACTTC. This translates into CAVGGFSEQYF. V usage is TRBV24-1 and J usage is TRBJ2-7; 7 bases are a match to TRBD2. J lost 6 bases, V lost 12 bases, and 7 bases had no gene match. The CDR3 consists of 11 residues. CDR1 and CDR2 from the germline V gene are KGHDR and SFDVKD.

The rearrangement links TRBV27 to TRBJ2-2, with 9 positions matching TRBD2. The germline CDR1 and CDR2 sequences are MNHEY and SMNVEV (reference sequence). The CDR3 is made up of 16 amino acids. The ends lost 4 bases at V and 5 bases at J; junction bases unmatched: 8. CDR3 sequence (DNA): TGTGCCAGCAGTTCTTGGGCGGGAGGGCGGACCGGGGAGCTGTTTTTT. It is translated as CASSSWAGGRTGELFF.